A single sample is the source of the 21 T cell receptor beta chains below, sequenced in a study of blood T cell repertoires in COVID-19. The data were produced by immunoSEQ multiplex PCR, yet TCRdb's version contains in-frame clones alone and is incomplete. The data show some 120,000 clones, with 70% to 90% seen just once and approximately 1% held by the top ten. The specimen sequenced was peripheral blood. These receptors were obtained from a woman over 75 with acute or convalescent COVID-19.

The chain links TRBV11-2 to TRBJ2-2; 14 bases map to TRBD2. The CDR3 sequence is 18 residues long. V lost 0 bases and J lost 5; bases outside the gene matches: 5. Germline values: CDR1 SGHAT, CDR2 FQNNGV. The DNA of the CDR3 is TGTGCCAGCAGCTTAGAAGGGACTAGCGGGAGAAGAACCGGGGAGCTGTTTTTT. Translation: CASSLEGTSGRRTGELFF. Using reference TRBV11-2 and TRBJ2-2 for the parts outside the CDR3, the full variable domain is EAGVAQSPRYKIIEKRQSVAFWCNPISGHATLYWYQQILGQGPKLLIQFQNNGVVDDSQLPKDRFSAERLKGVDSTLKIQPAKLEDSAVYLCASSLEGTSGRRTGELFFGEGSRLTVL.

This chain connects TRBV19 to TRBJ2-1, with 10 bases matching TRBD2. This CDR3 region has 15 residues. Trimming at V came to 7 bases and at J to 8 bases, leaving 11 bases not matched to a gene. CDR1 and CDR2 (germline): LNHDA, SQIVND (reference sequence). In DNA, the CDR3 is TGTGCCAGTAAGAGACCGGGACTAGCGATCGATGAGCAGTTCTTC. As protein: CASKRPGLAIDEQFF.

This clone was observed once. J is TRBJ2-2 and V is TRBV2, with D possibly being TRBD1 (5 bases). CDR1 and CDR2 from the germline V gene are SNHLY and FYNNEI. V was shortened by 7 bases and J by 1 base, with 10 bases between the two germline ends. The CDR3 runs to 14 residues. For the CDR3, the DNA is TGTGCCAGCATGAGGACACTGAACACCGGGGAGCTGTTTTTT. Translating it yields CASMRTLNTGELFF.

The chain carries TRBV28 and TRBJ2-1, with 8 bases that match TRBD2. CDR1 and CDR2 (germline): MDHEN, SYDVKM. J lost 4 bases, V lost 6 bases, and 11 bases had no gene match. The CDR3 totals 16 residues. CDR3: CASRSSGIPFYNEQFF. Written as DNA, the CDR3 is TGTGCCAGCAGAAGTAGCGGGATCCCCTTTTACAATGAGCAGTTCTTC.

CDR3 region: CASSLPYRAGAFF. The DNA of the CDR3 is TGTGCCAGCAGCTTACCCTACAGGGCAGGAGCTTTCTTT. The chain recombines TRBV11-2 with TRBJ1-1; D is perhaps TRBD1 (6 bases). Trimming removed 2 bases from V and 10 bases from J, with 14 bases in between. Germline V gene lookup returns CDR1 SGHAT and CDR2 FQNNGV. The CDR3 runs 13 residues.

This chain connects TRBV25-1 to TRBJ1-4; D is possibly TRBD1 (5 bases). Per the germline V gene, CDR1 is MGHDK and CDR2 is SYGVNS. This CDR3 region has 15 residues. The V end was cut by 3 bases, the J end by 7 bases, with 15 bases between. CDR3 region: CASSEGGGAGEKLFF. CDR3 bases: TGTGCCAGCAGTGAGGGCGGCGGGGCAGGTGAAAAACTGTTTTTT.

This clone has only one observation. The same CDR3 arises from other DNA sequences in this sample as well. V and J are TRBV15 and TRBJ1-2; unclear D gene. The CDR3 runs to 12 residues. Germline V gene data show CDR1 as LNHNV and CDR2 as YYDKDF (reference sequence). V was cut by 0 bases and J by 7 bases, with 6 bases left in between. The CDR3 is CATSRDRSGYTF. The CDR3 DNA reads TGTGCCACCAGCAGAGATCGGAGTGGCTACACCTTC.

The genes are TRBV6-5 and TRBJ1-3; D is undetermined. The CDR3 runs 16 residues. Per the germline V gene, CDR1 is MNHEY and CDR2 is SVGAGI. The V and J ends lost 0 bases and 0 bases respectively, with 9 bases between them. CDR3 in amino acids: CASSYSLGNSGNTIYF. CDR3 coding DNA: TGTGCCAGCAGTTACTCACTAGGTAACTCTGGAAACACCATATATTTT.

This chain links TRBV9 with TRBJ2-1, with 7 bases matching TRBD2. J lost 0 bases, V lost 6 bases, and 6 bases had no gene match. The germline V gene encodes CDR1 SGDLS and CDR2 YYNGEE. CDR3 size: 15 residues. The chain's CDR3 is CASTPGTISYNEQFF. CDR3 nucleotides: TGTGCCAGCACTCCGGGGACTATCTCCTACAATGAGCAGTTCTTC.

The rearrangement joins TRBV5-1 to TRBJ2-3, with 8 bases aligning to TRBD2. The CDR3 covers 16 residues. The junction had 7 bases not matched to a gene; V was cut back by 0 bases and J by 4 bases. Germline values: CDR1 SGHRS, CDR2 YFSETQ. The chain's CDR3 is CASSLVTGGHADTQYF. For the CDR3, the DNA is TGCGCCAGCAGCTTGGTTACGGGGGGGCACGCAGATACGCAGTATTTT.

The chain joins TRBV7-2 to TRBJ2-3; a weak D match, TRBD1 (6 bases). Germline V gene lookup returns CDR1 SGHTA and CDR2 FQGNSA. The CDR3 is made up of 16 amino acids. V was pared by 6 bases and J by 0 bases, with 16 bases between. The DNA for the CDR3 is TGTGCCAGCAGACCGAGACGACAGGCGAGCACAGATACGCAGTATTTT. This gives the protein CASRPRRQASTDTQYF.

The count of this clone is one. J is TRBJ2-2 and V is TRBV6-5; TRBD1 agrees at 8 bases. Germline values: CDR1 MNHEY, CDR2 SVGAGI. The CDR3 totals 14 residues. J lost 7 bases, V lost 5 bases, and 6 bases had no gene match. The CDR3 nucleotides read TGTGCCAGCAGTCAGGACAGGGTAGGCGGGGAGCTGTTTTTT. It encodes CASSQDRVGGELFF.

The chain combines TRBV19 with TRBJ1-1, with 7 bases matching TRBD1. V lost 4 bases and J lost 5; bases outside the gene matches: 4. Germline V CDR1 and CDR2: LNHDA, SQIVND (reference sequence). The length of the CDR3 is 13 residues. Here the CDR3 DNA reads TGTGCCAGTAGTAGACAGGGTGGGACTGAAGCTTTCTTT. Translated, it gives CASSRQGGTEAFF.

This rearrangement joins TRBV3-1 (or the pseudogene TRBV3-2) to TRBJ2-2; 8 bases are a match to TRBD1. V gave up 0 bases and J gave up 7 bases; unmatched junction bases: 13. This CDR3 has 18 amino acids. Looked up from germline, CDR1 is LGHDT and CDR2 is YNNKEL (reference sequence). The CDR3 loop is CASSQDRRTGPGDGELFF. The CDR3 DNA reads TGTGCCAGCAGCCAAGATCGTAGGACAGGGCCGGGGGACGGGGAGCTGTTTTTT.

CDR3 in DNA: TGTGCCAGCAGCCAGGGGCCCATCGGAGCTTTCTTT. It specifies CASSQGPIGAFF. The chain joins TRBV3-1 (or the pseudogene TRBV3-2) to TRBJ1-1, with a weak D call TRBD1 (5 bases). CDR3 length: 12 residues. Germline values: CDR1 LGHDT, CDR2 YNNKEL (reference sequence). Trimming left V 3 bases short and J 10 bases short, with 12 bases between.

The J gene is TRBJ2-7, the V gene TRBV19, with a possible D match to TRBD2 (6 bases). This CDR3 contains 15 residues. Germline V CDR1 and CDR2: LNHDA, SQIVND (reference sequence). V was clipped by 5 bases and J by 0 bases, with 14 bases between them. The CDR3 DNA sequence: TGTGCCAGTAGTGGCGGGGCAGTGTTCTCCTACGAGCAGTACTTC. Protein product: CASSGGAVFSYEQYF.

The V gene is TRBV19, the J gene TRBJ1-5; TRBD1 matches 8 bases. Germline V CDR1 and CDR2: LNHDA, SQIVND (reference sequence). V trimming: 6 bases; J trimming: 1 base; junction bases outside the gene matches: 5. This CDR3 spans 15 amino acids. CDR3 sequence reads: CASRTGAGSNQPQHF. CDR3 in DNA: TGTGCCAGTAGGACAGGGGCGGGAAGCAATCAGCCCCAGCATTTT.

In this sample, this clone turned up a few times. V usage is TRBV24-1 and J usage is TRBJ1-2, with D maybe TRBD1 (5 bases). The CDR3 runs 13 residues. Germline V lookup: CDR1 KGHDR, CDR2 SFDVKD. The V gene lost 4 bases and the J gene lost 8 bases, with 13 bases spanning the gap. The CDR3 nucleotides read TGTGCCACCAGTGACCCCATAGCAGGGGGCTACACCTTC. This encodes CATSDPIAGGYTF.

The rearrangement links TRBV5-4 to TRBJ2-5; D might be TRBD2 (5 bases). CDR1 and CDR2 from the germline V gene are SGHNT and YYREEE (reference sequence). CDR3 length equals 14 residues. Trimming took 4 bases from V and 4 from J, leaving 14 bases between them. The CDR3 nucleotides read TGTGCCAGCAGCCAAATGGACTTGGGAGAGACCCAGTACTTC. Translated: CASSQMDLGETQYF.

This chain joins TRBV6-2 or TRBV6-3 and TRBJ2-3; D ambiguous. The CDR3 sequence is 17 residues long. With 5 bases removed from V and 0 bases from J, the gap between germline ends came to 18 bases. Germline V gives CDR1 MNHEY, CDR2 SVGEGT. CDR3 nucleotide sequence: TGTGCCAGCAGTCCACGTTGGGCCCTCACTAGCACAGATACGCAGTATTTT. Translating it yields CASSPRWALTSTDTQYF.

The chain carries TRBV11-2 and TRBJ2-5, with 8 bases lining up with TRBD2. The V gene end was trimmed by 1 base and the J gene end by 5 bases; junction bases not matched to a gene: 9. This CDR3 comprises 16 residues. Germline CDR1 and CDR2: SGHAT and FQNNGV. The DNA of the CDR3 is TGTGCCAGCAGCTTAGTAGCTAGCGGGTCAGGGGAGACCCAGTACTTC. Amino acid sequence: CASSLVASGSGETQYF. Full variable domain (missing parts from reference TRBV11-2 and TRBJ2-5): EAGVAQSPRYKIIEKRQSVAFWCNPISGHATLYWYQQILGQGPKLLIQFQNNGVVDDSQLPKDRFSAERLKGVDSTLKIQPAKLEDSAVYLCASSLVASGSGETQYFGPGTRLLVL.